What follows is one TCR beta chain and its context. The data are from a study of blood T cell repertoires in COVID-19. Study details: T cells, B-cell-depleted T cells, or PBMCs supplied cDNA or gDNA.

Methods used by the authors: Estimates of nucleated cell counts were drawn from the amplification of reference gene primers. TCRdb keeps only in-frame clones here, not all; method: immunoSEQ multiplex PCR. D and trimming come from the DNA, and the V and J calls and clone size come from that table. The data contain about 100,000 clones, more than 80% of them singletons. During active infection, Seattle patients enrolled and were then monitored through disease. The sample was peripheral blood. This receptor was identified in a man at least 80 years old with COVID-19, enrolled during active disease.

CDR3 sequence reads: CAWSGGAKSTDTQYF. The CDR3 DNA sequence: TGTGCCTGGAGCGGGGGGGCCAAAAGCACAGATACGCAGTATTTT. V usage is TRBV30 and J usage is TRBJ2-3; 8 bases are shared with TRBD2. This CDR3 region has 15 residues. The V gene end was trimmed by 3 bases and the J gene end by 0 bases; junction bases not matched to a gene: 5. CDR1 and CDR2 from the germline V gene are GTSNPN and SVGIG (reference sequence).